A selection of T cell receptor beta chains follows, all from one sample in a study of tumor-infiltrating lymphocytes in oesophageal squamous cell carcinoma. TCRdb fed the PCR reads into MiXCR, producing one record per CDR3 protein. The table has under 20,000 distinct CDR3 sequences, approximately 46% seen once; the top ten hold about a quarter. The sequenced sample was esophageal tumor tissue. All receptors derive from a male donor with esophageal squamous cell carcinoma. CDR3s include the opening cysteine and the closing phenylalanine or tryptophan. A D gene is named only where the DNA matches it firmly. Clone size appears in some rows only: once, few, many, or a class for an expanded clone.

v_call: TRBV7-2; clone_size: few; j_call: TRBJ2-3; d_call: -; cdr3_nt: TGTGCCAGCAGCGAACGGGAGCGGACAGATACGCAGTATTTT; cdr3_aa: CASSERERTDTQYF
v_call: TRBV7-2; clone_size: few; j_call: TRBJ2-6; d_call: -; cdr3_nt: -; cdr3_aa: CASRPDSAETRDPVLRF
v_call: TRBV7-7; clone_size: many; j_call: TRBJ2-5; d_call: TRBD2; cdr3_nt: TGTGCTAGCAGCCCCCGACTAGCGGGTGTGGAGACCCAGTACTTC; cdr3_aa: CASSPRLAGVETQYF
v_call: TRBV6-4; clone_size: -; j_call: TRBJ2-5; d_call: -; cdr3_nt: TGTGCCAGCAGAGAAAGGTGGAAAGGGGAGACCCAGTACTTC; cdr3_aa: CASRERWKGETQYF
v_call: TRBV6-6; clone_size: few; j_call: TRBJ2-1; d_call: -; cdr3_nt: TGTGCCAGCAGTTACTCGAGGAGGGGGGATGAGCAGTTCTTC; cdr3_aa: CASSYSRRGDEQFF
v_call: TRBV6-1; clone_size: many; j_call: TRBJ1-1; d_call: TRBD1; cdr3_nt: TGTGCCAGCAATTCCGGACAGGGAAAGGCTTTCTTT; cdr3_aa: CASNSGQGKAFF
v_call: TRBV11-1; clone_size: -; j_call: TRBJ2-3; d_call: -; cdr3_nt: TGTGCCAGCAGCTTATCCAGTGGAGTAACGCAGTATTTT; cdr3_aa: CASSLSSGVTQYF
v_call: TRBV5-1; clone_size: few; j_call: TRBJ2-1; d_call: -; cdr3_nt: TGCGCCAGCAGCAGGGCTTCCACAGATACGCAGTTCTTC; cdr3_aa: CASSRASTDTQFF
v_call: TRBV24-1; clone_size: -; j_call: TRBJ2-5; d_call: -; cdr3_nt: TGTGCCACCAGTGATTCCGAGACCCAGTACTTC; cdr3_aa: CATSDSETQYF
v_call: TRBV12-3/TRBV12-4; clone_size: few; j_call: TRBJ2-4; d_call: -; cdr3_nt: -; cdr3_aa: CASSFRWGRAVLRF
v_call: TRBV6-1; clone_size: -; j_call: TRBJ1-5; d_call: TRBD1; cdr3_nt: TGTGCCAGCAGGACAGGGTCGGGTCAGCCCCAGCATTTT; cdr3_aa: CASRTGSGQPQHF
v_call: TRBV28; clone_size: -; j_call: TRBJ1-2; d_call: TRBD1; cdr3_nt: TGTGCCAGCGGAGGGACAGCTCCATATGGCTACACCTTC; cdr3_aa: CASGGTAPYGYTF
v_call: TRBV7-3; clone_size: -; j_call: TRBJ2-2; d_call: -; cdr3_nt: TGTGCCAGCAGCTTAAAGGGCCAGGGGGGGAACACCGGGGAGCTGTTTTTT; cdr3_aa: CASSLKGQGGNTGELFF
v_call: TRBV5-1; clone_size: -; j_call: TRBJ2-5; d_call: -; cdr3_nt: TGCGCCAGCAGCCCGACAGACCAAGAGACCCAGTACTTC; cdr3_aa: CASSPTDQETQYF
v_call: TRBV7-4; clone_size: -; j_call: TRBJ2-7; d_call: -; cdr3_nt: TGTGCCAGCAGCCCAGACAGGTCAACCTACGAGCAGTACTTC; cdr3_aa: CASSPDRSTYEQYF
v_call: TRBV7-8; clone_size: -; j_call: TRBJ2-7; d_call: TRBD2; cdr3_nt: TGTGCCAGCAGCTTAGCGGGGGGCACTAGCGGGAGAACCTACGAGCAGTACTTC; cdr3_aa: CASSLAGGTSGRTYEQYF
v_call: TRBV27; clone_size: -; j_call: TRBJ2-3; d_call: -; cdr3_nt: TGTGCCAGCGGAACAGATACGCAGTATTTT; cdr3_aa: CASGTDTQYF
v_call: TRBV7-2; clone_size: -; j_call: TRBJ2-5; d_call: -; cdr3_nt: TGTGCCAGCACCTCTTACCTACAAGAGACCCAGTACTTC; cdr3_aa: CASTSYLQETQYF
v_call: TRBV7-2; clone_size: -; j_call: TRBJ2-1; d_call: TRBD2; cdr3_nt: TGTGCCAGCAGCTCGAGGGGCAGACTAGCGGGAGGTTCCTACAATGAGCAGTTCTTC; cdr3_aa: CASSSRGRLAGGSYNEQFF
v_call: TRBV7-2; clone_size: few; j_call: TRBJ2-5; d_call: -; cdr3_nt: TGTGCCAGCACCCAAGGGGGGGGTCGGGAGACCCAGTACTTC; cdr3_aa: CASTQGGGRETQYF
v_call: TRBV7-4; clone_size: -; j_call: TRBJ2-7; d_call: -; cdr3_nt: TGTGCCAGCAGCACATCAAACTACGAGCAGTACTTC; cdr3_aa: CASSTSNYEQYF
v_call: TRBV12-3/TRBV12-4; clone_size: -; j_call: TRBJ2-6; d_call: TRBD1; cdr3_nt: TGTGCCAGCAGCAGGGGACAGGGGGCGCGAGGGGCCAACGTCCTGACTTTC; cdr3_aa: CASSRGQGARGANVLTF
v_call: TRBV7-9; clone_size: -; j_call: TRBJ1-1; d_call: -; cdr3_nt: TGTGCCAGCAGTATCACTTCAGGGTGCGCACCTTTCTTT; cdr3_aa: CASSITSGCAPFF
v_call: TRBV6-1; clone_size: many; j_call: TRBJ2-4; d_call: -; cdr3_nt: TGTGCCAGCAGCACAGGGTTCAAAAACATTCAGTACTTC; cdr3_aa: CASSTGFKNIQYF
v_call: TRBV7-4; clone_size: -; j_call: TRBJ2-7; d_call: TRBD2; cdr3_nt: TGTGCCAGCAATCCACCCCTAGCGGGAGGGGGCAATGAGCAGTACTTC; cdr3_aa: CASNPPLAGGGNEQYF
v_call: TRBV7-4; clone_size: -; j_call: TRBJ2-5; d_call: TRBD1; cdr3_nt: TGTGCCAGCAGCTCACAGGGGCAGCAAGAGACCCAGTACTTC; cdr3_aa: CASSSQGQQETQYF
v_call: TRBV18; clone_size: -; j_call: TRBJ2-2; d_call: -; cdr3_nt: TGTGCCAGCTCACCTTCGACGGGGGCGAACACCGGGGAGCTGTTTTTT; cdr3_aa: CASSPSTGANTGELFF
v_call: TRBV28; clone_size: -; j_call: TRBJ2-7; d_call: -; cdr3_nt: TGTGCCAGCAGTTTTACGAGGGTCGAGCAGTACTTC; cdr3_aa: CASSFTRVEQYF
v_call: TRBV7-2; clone_size: few; j_call: TRBJ2-3; d_call: -; cdr3_nt: TGTGCCAGCAGCTTACGGACAGTAGCAGATACGCAGTATTTT; cdr3_aa: CASSLRTVADTQYF
v_call: TRBV12-3/TRBV12-4; clone_size: -; j_call: TRBJ1-2; d_call: -; cdr3_nt: TGTGCCAGCAGTCCACACGGAGCTAACTATGGCTACACCTTC; cdr3_aa: CASSPHGANYGYTF
v_call: TRBV28; clone_size: many; j_call: TRBJ2-7; d_call: -; cdr3_nt: TGTGCCAGCAGGGAGAGCTCTACCTACGAGCAGTACTTC; cdr3_aa: CASRESSTYEQYF
v_call: TRBV7-8; clone_size: few; j_call: TRBJ2-5; d_call: -; cdr3_nt: TGTGCCAGCAGCTTAGGACGGGGTCAAGAGACCCAGTACTTC; cdr3_aa: CASSLGRGQETQYF
v_call: TRBV12-3/TRBV12-4; clone_size: -; j_call: TRBJ1-1; d_call: -; cdr3_nt: TGTGCCAGCAGTTTAAGCGCCGCGGGCACTGAAGCTTTCTTT; cdr3_aa: CASSLSAAGTEAFF
v_call: TRBV7-6; clone_size: few; j_call: TRBJ1-1; d_call: -; cdr3_nt: TGTGCCAGCAGCTTAGCGGGGGCGAAAACTGAAGCTTTCTTT; cdr3_aa: CASSLAGAKTEAFF
v_call: TRBV10-2; clone_size: many; j_call: TRBJ2-5; d_call: -; cdr3_nt: TGCGCCAGCAGTGCAAGCGGGCAAGAGACCCAGTACTTC; cdr3_aa: CASSASGQETQYF
v_call: TRBV6-1; clone_size: -; j_call: TRBJ1-2; d_call: -; cdr3_nt: TGTGCCAGCAGTGAAGTCAGCAACCTTTATGGCTACACCTTC; cdr3_aa: CASSEVSNLYGYTF
v_call: TRBV6-2/TRBV6-3; clone_size: medium-sized; j_call: TRBJ2-1; d_call: -; cdr3_nt: TGTGCCAGCAGTTACGTGGGGAATGAGCAGTTCTTC; cdr3_aa: CASSYVGNEQFF
v_call: TRBV7-6; clone_size: -; j_call: TRBJ2-1; d_call: TRBD2; cdr3_nt: TGTGCCAGCAGCCCCCGACTAGCGGAGACGTACAATGAGCAGTTCTTC; cdr3_aa: CASSPRLAETYNEQFF
v_call: TRBV7-2; clone_size: -; j_call: TRBJ2-1; d_call: -; cdr3_nt: TGTGCCAGCAGCTTAGACTCCCCGCCAAGGGGTGAGCAGTTCTTC; cdr3_aa: CASSLDSPPRGEQFF
v_call: TRBV7-2; clone_size: few; j_call: TRBJ2-7; d_call: -; cdr3_nt: TGTGCCAGCAGCTCGGACAGCGACACCTACGAGCAGTACTTC; cdr3_aa: CASSSDSDTYEQYF
v_call: TRBV7-8; clone_size: -; j_call: TRBJ2-4; d_call: -; cdr3_nt: TGTGCCAGCAGCTTGGGGGGAGGTGGCAAAAACATTCAGTACTTC; cdr3_aa: CASSLGGGGKNIQYF
v_call: TRBV6-2/TRBV6-3; clone_size: -; j_call: TRBJ1-4; d_call: -; cdr3_nt: TGTGCCATCCAAGAATGGTTTCTTAATGAAAAACTGTTTTTT; cdr3_aa: CAIQEWFLNEKLFF
v_call: TRBV12-3/TRBV12-4; clone_size: few; j_call: TRBJ2-1; d_call: -; cdr3_nt: TGTGCCAGCAGCCCACAGGGAGGAATCAATGAGCAGTTCTTC; cdr3_aa: CASSPQGGINEQFF
v_call: TRBV18; clone_size: few; j_call: TRBJ2-1; d_call: -; cdr3_nt: TGTGCCAGCTCACCACCGAACCAGGGAAGTTACAATGAGCAGTTCTTC; cdr3_aa: CASSPPNQGSYNEQFF
v_call: TRBV7-3; clone_size: few; j_call: TRBJ2-5; d_call: -; cdr3_nt: TGTGCCAGCAGCTTAGGGGGGACAGTAAATAGGGAGACCCAGTACTTC; cdr3_aa: CASSLGGTVNRETQYF
v_call: TRBV6-1; clone_size: medium-sized; j_call: TRBJ2-1; d_call: -; cdr3_nt: TGTGCCAGCAGTCGAATCGGCAGCCTCGACAATGAGCAGTTCTTC; cdr3_aa: CASSRIGSLDNEQFF
v_call: TRBV7-2; clone_size: -; j_call: TRBJ2-5; d_call: TRBD2; cdr3_nt: TGTGCCAGCAGCTTAGGGGGCGGGAGTTCGGCAGAGACCCAGTACTTC; cdr3_aa: CASSLGGGSSAETQYF
v_call: TRBV6-1; clone_size: medium-sized; j_call: TRBJ2-1; d_call: -; cdr3_nt: TGTGCCAGCAATCGATTGAGAGGAGTTAGCAATGAGCAGTTCTTC; cdr3_aa: CASNRLRGVSNEQFF
v_call: TRBV2; clone_size: many; j_call: TRBJ2-5; d_call: TRBD1; cdr3_nt: TGTGCCAGCAGTTATGGGGGACAGGGGGCGCAGGAGACCCAGTACTTC; cdr3_aa: CASSYGGQGAQETQYF
v_call: TRBV7-2; clone_size: few; j_call: TRBJ2-5; d_call: TRBD2; cdr3_nt: TGTGCCAGCAGCTCTCGACTAGCGGGAGGTCACGAGACCCAGTACTTC; cdr3_aa: CASSSRLAGGHETQYF
v_call: TRBV10-3; clone_size: few; j_call: TRBJ2-1; d_call: -; cdr3_nt: TGTGCCATCAGTGAGTCGCACAGCAAGGGCAATGAGCAGTTCTTC; cdr3_aa: CAISESHSKGNEQFF
v_call: TRBV9; clone_size: many; j_call: TRBJ2-1; d_call: -; cdr3_nt: TGTGCCAGCAGCGTAGACGTACCGCAATATTCCTACAATGAGCAGTTCTTC; cdr3_aa: CASSVDVPQYSYNEQFF
v_call: TRBV6-6; clone_size: many; j_call: TRBJ1-2; d_call: TRBD1; cdr3_nt: TGTGCCAGCAGTTACGTTCCGGGACAGGGGTCCTATGGCTACACCTTC; cdr3_aa: CASSYVPGQGSYGYTF